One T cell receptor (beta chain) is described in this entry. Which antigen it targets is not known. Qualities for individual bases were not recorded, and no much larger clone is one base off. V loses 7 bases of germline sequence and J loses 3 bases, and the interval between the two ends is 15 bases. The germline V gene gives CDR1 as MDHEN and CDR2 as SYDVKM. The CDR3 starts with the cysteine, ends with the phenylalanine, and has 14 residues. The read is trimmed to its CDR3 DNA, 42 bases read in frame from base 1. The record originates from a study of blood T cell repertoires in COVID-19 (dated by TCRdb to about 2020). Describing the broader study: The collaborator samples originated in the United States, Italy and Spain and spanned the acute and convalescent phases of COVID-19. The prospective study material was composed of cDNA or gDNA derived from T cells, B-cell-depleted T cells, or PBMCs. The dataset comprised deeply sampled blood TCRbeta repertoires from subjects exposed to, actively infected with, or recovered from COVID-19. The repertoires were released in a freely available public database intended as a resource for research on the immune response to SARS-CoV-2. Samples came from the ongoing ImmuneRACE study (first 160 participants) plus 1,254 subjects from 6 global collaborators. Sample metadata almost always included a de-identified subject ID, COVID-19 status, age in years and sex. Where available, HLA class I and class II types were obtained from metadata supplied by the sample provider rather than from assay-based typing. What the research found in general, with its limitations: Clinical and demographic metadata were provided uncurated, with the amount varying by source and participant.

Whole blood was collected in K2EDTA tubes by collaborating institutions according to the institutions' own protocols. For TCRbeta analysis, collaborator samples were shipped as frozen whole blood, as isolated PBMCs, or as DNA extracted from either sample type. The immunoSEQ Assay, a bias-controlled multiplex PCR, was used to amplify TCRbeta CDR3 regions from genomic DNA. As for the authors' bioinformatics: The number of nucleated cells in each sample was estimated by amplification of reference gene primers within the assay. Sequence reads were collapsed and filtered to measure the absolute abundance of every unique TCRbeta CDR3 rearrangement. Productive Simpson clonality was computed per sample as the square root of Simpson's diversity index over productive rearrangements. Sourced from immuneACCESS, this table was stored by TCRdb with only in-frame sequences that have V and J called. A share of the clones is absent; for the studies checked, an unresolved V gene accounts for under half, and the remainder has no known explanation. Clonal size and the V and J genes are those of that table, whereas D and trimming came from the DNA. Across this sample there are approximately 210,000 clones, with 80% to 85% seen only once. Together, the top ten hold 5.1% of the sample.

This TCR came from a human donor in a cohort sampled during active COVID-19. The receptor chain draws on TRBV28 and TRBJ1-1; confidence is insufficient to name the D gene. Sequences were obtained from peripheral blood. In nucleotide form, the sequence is TGTGCCAGCACCCCGGAGGTGAGATACACTGAAGCTTTCTTT. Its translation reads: CASTPEVRYTEAFF.